This T cell receptor (beta chain) appears in the sequencing data of a study of shared clonotypes between healthy human individuals. Whole-study context: Two women and three men aged 18 to 49 served as donors. The study used three CD4 naive, three CD4 memory, two CD8 naive and one CD8 memory plate per donor.

As defined, naive CD8 cells were CD45RO-negative and positively selected for CCR7, with terminally differentiated effector memory CD45RA+ cells excluded. Over several immunoSEQ plates, each subset's genomic DNA was distributed in even portions. The data were produced by immunoSEQ multiplex PCR, yet TCRdb's version contains in-frame clones alone and is incomplete. The sample has around 2,100,000 clones, about 95% seen once. V lost 1 base and J lost 15; bases outside the gene matches: 10. Germline CDR1 is SGHAT and CDR2 is FQNNGV. The CDR3 has 15 amino acids. The sequenced sample consisted of naive CD8+ T cells sorted from blood. The source is a man younger than 30 in good health. The chain links TRBV11-2 to TRBJ2-1; TRBD2 matches 12 bases. The CDR3 DNA reads as TGTGCCAGCAGCTTAGTCGGGCTAGCGGGAGGGGAGGCGTTCTTC. This codes for CASSLVGLAGGEAFF.